This entry features one T cell receptor (beta chain) sequence. A much larger clone sits a single nucleotide away, making a read error possible. Between about 18,000 and 1,100,000 sorted cells, with 10%, 30% or 50% RNA, yielded naive CD8 libraries. These data are taken from a study of molecular identifiers for immune sequencing clone quantification. The bulk TCR libraries were made with methods described before and with listed TCR primers. MiXCR, applied by TCRdb to the PCR reads, yields one record per CDR3 protein. The profile shows around 470,000 distinct CDR3 sequences, 20% to 25% of them singletons. The germline V gene has CDR1 MNHEY and CDR2 SVGEGT. Between the trimmed V and J ends, which lost 0 bases and 6 bases, there was a span of 14 bases. This CDR3 has 15 amino acids.

V usage is TRBV6-2 or TRBV6-3 and J usage is TRBJ1-1; D is unclear. The sample taken for sequencing was naive CD8+ T cells from blood, with Jurkat cell RNA spiked in. Noted subset: FACS-sorted CD8+CD4-CCR7+CD45RA+ naive T cells. The TCR comes from a human donor in good health. Some libraries in this study had Jurkat cell RNA spiked in. CDR3 nucleotides: TGTGCCAGCAGTTACTCCCGATGTTGGAATCCTGAAGCTTTCTTT. Translation: CASSYSRCWNPEAFF.